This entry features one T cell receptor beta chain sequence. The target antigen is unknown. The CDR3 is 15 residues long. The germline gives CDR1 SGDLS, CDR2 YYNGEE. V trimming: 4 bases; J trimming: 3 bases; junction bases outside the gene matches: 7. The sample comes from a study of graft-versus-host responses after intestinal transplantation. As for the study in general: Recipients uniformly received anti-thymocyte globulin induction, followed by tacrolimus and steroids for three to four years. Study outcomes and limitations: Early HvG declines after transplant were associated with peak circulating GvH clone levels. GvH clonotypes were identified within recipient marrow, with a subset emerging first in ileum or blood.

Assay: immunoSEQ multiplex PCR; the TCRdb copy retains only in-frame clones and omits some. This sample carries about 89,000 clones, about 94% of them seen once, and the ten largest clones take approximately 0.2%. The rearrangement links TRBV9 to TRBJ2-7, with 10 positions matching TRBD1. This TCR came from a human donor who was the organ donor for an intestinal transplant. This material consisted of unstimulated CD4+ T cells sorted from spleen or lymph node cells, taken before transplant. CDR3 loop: CASSPRDRGGYEQYF. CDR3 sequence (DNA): TGTGCCAGCAGCCCGAGGGACAGGGGTGGCTACGAGCAGTACTTC. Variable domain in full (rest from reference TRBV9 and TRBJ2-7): DSGVTQTPKHLITATGQRVTLRCSPRSGDLSVYWYQQSLDQGLQFLIQYYNGEERAKGNILERFSAQQFPDLHSELNLSSLELGDSALYFCASSPRDRGGYEQYFGPGTRLTVT.